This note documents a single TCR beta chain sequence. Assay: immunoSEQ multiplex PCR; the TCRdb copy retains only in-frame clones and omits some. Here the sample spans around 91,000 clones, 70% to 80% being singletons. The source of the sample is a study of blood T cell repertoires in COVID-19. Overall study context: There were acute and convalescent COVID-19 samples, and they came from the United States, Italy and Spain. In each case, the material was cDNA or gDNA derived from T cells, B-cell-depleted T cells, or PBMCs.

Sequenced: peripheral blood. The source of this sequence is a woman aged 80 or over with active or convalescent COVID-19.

CDR3 sequence reads: CATSDLSGRGLNQETQYF. The DNA for the CDR3 is TGTGCCACCAGTGATTTGTCCGGGAGGGGGCTGAACCAAGAGACCCAGTACTTC. The chain joins TRBV24-1 to TRBJ2-5, with a weak D call TRBD2 (8 bases). V shed 0 bases and J shed 0 bases, with 16 bases lying between them. Germline lookup yields CDR1 KGHDR and CDR2 SFDVKD. The CDR3 length is 18 residues.